This T cell receptor (beta chain) appears in the sequencing data of a study of post-analysis software for immune sequencing data. Looking at the study overall: Relapsing-remitting, secondary progressive and progressive-relapsing forms of multiple sclerosis all featured among disease courses.

The TCR beta cDNA libraries carried unique molecular identifiers. The T cell input of about 0.85 to 10 million gave roughly 460,000 cDNA molecules. MiXCR was run by TCRdb on the PCR reads, yielding one entry per CDR3 protein. The table shows about 800,000 distinct CDR3 sequences, with around 27% occurring only once. Germline CDR1 MRHNA, CDR2 SNTAGT. The CDR3 totals 14 residues. This clonotype has only one observation. Antigen: not known. A read error may account for a junction end that differs from germline. Study-level findings and limits: Batch-matched samples strongly co-clustered by F measure. Controls showed significantly higher normalized Chao1 diversity than did multiple sclerosis patients. Roughly five TRBV segments appeared more often in patients than in controls, and TRBV5-6, TRBV5-1 and TRBV20-1 were among these.

The sequence was collected from a girl aged 10-17 years with multiple sclerosis. The rearrangement joins TRBV6-4 to TRBJ1-1; TRBD1 agrees at 7 bases. Specimen: blood. CDR3 bases: TGTGGCAGCAGTGCGGACAGGATGAACACTGAAGCTTTCTTT. Translated: CGSSADRMNTEAFF.